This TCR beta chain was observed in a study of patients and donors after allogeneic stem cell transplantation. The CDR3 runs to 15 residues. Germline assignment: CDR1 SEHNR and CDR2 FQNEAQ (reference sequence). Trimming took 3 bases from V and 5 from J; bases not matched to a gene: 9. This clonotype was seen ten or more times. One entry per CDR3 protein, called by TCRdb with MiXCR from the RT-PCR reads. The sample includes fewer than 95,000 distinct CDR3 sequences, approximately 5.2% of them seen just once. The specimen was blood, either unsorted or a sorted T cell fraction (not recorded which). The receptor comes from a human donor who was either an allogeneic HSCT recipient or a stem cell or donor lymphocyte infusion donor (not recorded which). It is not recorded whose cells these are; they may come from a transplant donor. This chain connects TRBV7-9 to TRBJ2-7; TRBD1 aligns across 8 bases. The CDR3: CASSLGQGASDEQYF. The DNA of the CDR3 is TGTGCCAGCAGCTTGGGGCAGGGGGCGTCTGACGAGCAGTACTTC.